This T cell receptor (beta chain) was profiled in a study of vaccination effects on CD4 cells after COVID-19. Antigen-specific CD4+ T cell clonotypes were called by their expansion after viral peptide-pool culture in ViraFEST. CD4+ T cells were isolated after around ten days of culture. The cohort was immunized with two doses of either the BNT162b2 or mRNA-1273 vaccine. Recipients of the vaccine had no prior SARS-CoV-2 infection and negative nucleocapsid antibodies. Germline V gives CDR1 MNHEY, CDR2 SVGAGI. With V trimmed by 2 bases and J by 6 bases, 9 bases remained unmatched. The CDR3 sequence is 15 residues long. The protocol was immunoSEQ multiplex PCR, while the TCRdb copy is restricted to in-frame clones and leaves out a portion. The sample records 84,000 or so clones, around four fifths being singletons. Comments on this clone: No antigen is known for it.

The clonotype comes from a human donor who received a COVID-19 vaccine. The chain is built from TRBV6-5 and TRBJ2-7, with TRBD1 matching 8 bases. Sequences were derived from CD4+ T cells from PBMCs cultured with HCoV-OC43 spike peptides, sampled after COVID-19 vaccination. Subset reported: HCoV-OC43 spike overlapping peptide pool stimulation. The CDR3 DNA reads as TGTGCCAGCAGTTACCCCCAGGGGGCGGCTCTCGAGCAGTACGTC. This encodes CASSYPQGAALEQYV.